This entry is about one T cell receptor beta chain. Its matching antigen is unknown. Clones were sequenced by immunoSEQ multiplex PCR, and TCRdb holds only the in-frame ones, with some missing. Of about 64,000 clones listed, around 89% are singletons. The donors were members of the validation cohort comprising 120 subjects, separate from the roughly 690-subject first cohort. The data belong to a study of cytomegalovirus exposure and HLA in healthy donors. Study findings and constraints: The TCR clusters that emerged in the first cohort tended, a later analysis found, to co-occur in the approximately 130 validation repertoires. Associated with cytomegalovirus, according to the listing, were around 160 TCR beta chains.

The CDR3 has 14 residues. The germline CDR1 and CDR2 sequences are SGDLS and YYNGEE. Trimming removed 0 bases at V and 10 bases at J, with 14 bases between. The source of this sequence is a woman between 18 and 29 years old in good health and CMV-seronegative. Sequenced material: PBMCs. The chain has TRBV9 and TRBJ2-1, with D maybe TRBD2 (6 bases). CDR3 sequence (DNA): TGTGCCAGCAGCGTAGTCGAGTGGAGCGGGGAGCAGTTCTTC. Protein sequence: CASSVVEWSGEQFF.